The 29 T cell receptor beta chains given below trace back to one sample, sequenced in a study of PD-1 blockade in classical Hodgkin lymphoma. Each patient's relapse followed autologous stem cell transplantation, and brentuximab vedotin exposure varied. Data came from immunoSEQ multiplex PCR; TCRdb stores just in-frame clones and leaves some out. The sample includes about 22,000 clones, 65% to 75% seen only once; the top ten take about 21%. The sequencing used peripheral blood mononuclear cells (PBMCs), collected at baseline. The origin of the receptors is a human donor with classical Hodgkin lymphoma.

The chain couples TRBV6-6 to TRBJ1-4; D possibly corresponds to TRBD1 (5 bases). CDR1 and CDR2 from the germline V gene are MNHNY and SVGAGI (reference sequence). The CDR3 has 13 residues. The V end was cut by 5 bases, the J end by 12 bases, with 16 bases between. CDR3: CASSTGRGAELFF. CDR3 coding DNA: TGTGCCAGCAGTACCGGTCGGGGCGCGGAACTGTTTTTT.

V and J are TRBV10-3 and TRBJ2-7, with TRBD2 identical over 9 bases. This CDR3 has 16 residues. V was pared by 7 bases and J by 0 bases, with 10 bases of the junction left unmatched. Germline assignment: CDR1 ENHRY and CDR2 SYGVKD. In DNA form, the CDR3 reads TGTGCCATCAATAACGCGCTAGCGGGGAGCTCCTACGAGCAGTACTTC. This translates into CAINNALAGSSYEQYF.

The chain employs TRBV12-5 and TRBJ2-2; D gene uncertain. Germline V gene sequence: CDR1 LGHNT, CDR2 FRNRAP. The V gene lost 7 bases and the J gene lost 9 bases, with 15 bases spanning the gap. The CDR3 extends over 13 amino acids. As DNA, the CDR3 is TGTGCTAGTGCCCGCATTGATCTCAGGGAGCTGTTTTTT. The encoded protein is CASARIDLRELFF.

In DNA form, the CDR3 reads TGTGCCAGCAGCCCGGGACTAGCGGCGAACACCGGGGAGCTGTTTTTT. It encodes CASSPGLAANTGELFF. V and J are TRBV7-7 and TRBJ2-2, with 11 bases fitting TRBD2. Germline CDR1 and CDR2: SSHAT and FNYEAQ (reference sequence). The CDR3 is 16 amino acids. Trimming at V came to 5 bases and at J to 0 bases, leaving 2 bases not matched to a gene.

This clone was seen a few times. This chain joins TRBV7-2 and TRBJ1-2; 8 nucleotides align to TRBD1. The CDR3 spans 15 residues. J was trimmed by 7 bases and V by 1 base; bases with no gene match: 8. Germline V gene sequence: CDR1 SGHTA, CDR2 FQGNSA. CDR3 DNA: TGTGCCAGCAGCTTAGGTCGGGACAGGTTGGGTGGCTACACCTTC. Its translation is CASSLGRDRLGGYTF.

The chain links TRBV6-9 to TRBJ2-7, with a possible D match to TRBD2 (5 bases). Germline V gene sequence: CDR1 MNHGY, CDR2 SVAAGI. Trimming stripped 3 bases from V and 4 bases from J, with 13 bases between. This CDR3 is built from 14 residues. The CDR3 DNA reads TGTGCCAGCAGTTACCCTACCCGGGGTTACGAGCAGTACTTC. This codes for CASSYPTRGYEQYF.

The rearrangement links TRBV5-1 to TRBJ2-7; 9 bases line up with TRBD1. Germline loops: CDR1 SGHRS, CDR2 YFSETQ. The J segment lost 3 bases and the V segment lost 1 base, leaving 14 bases of the junction unmatched. CDR3 size: 18 residues. CDR3 sequence: CASSLFSAGTGNSYEQYF. CDR3 sequence (DNA): TGCGCCAGCAGCTTGTTTTCGGCAGGGACAGGGAATAGCTACGAGCAGTACTTC.

The chain employs TRBV6-8 and TRBJ1-2; D remains unclear. Per the germline V gene, CDR1 is MNHGY and CDR2 is SAAAGT. V lost 0 bases and J lost 4, with 6 bases in between. The CDR3 extends over 13 amino acids. The CDR3 nucleotides read TGTGCCAGCAGTTACTCAGAGGTCTATGGCTACACCTTC. This gives the protein CASSYSEVYGYTF.

The rearrangement uses TRBV19 and TRBJ1-1; TRBD1 matches 10 bases. Germline V gene lookup returns CDR1 LNHDA and CDR2 SQIVND (reference sequence). J was trimmed by 2 bases and V by 5 bases; bases with no gene match: 5. This CDR3 contains 15 residues. The CDR3 sequence is CASSLRTGGNTEAFF. Here the CDR3 DNA reads TGTGCCAGTAGTCTCCGGACAGGGGGAAACACTGAAGCTTTCTTT.

The chain couples TRBV28 to TRBJ2-7; maybe TRBD1 (6 bases). This CDR3 is built from 15 residues. V lost 5 bases and J lost 3, with 17 bases in between. Germline V gene sequence: CDR1 MDHEN, CDR2 SYDVKM. The CDR3 DNA follows: TGTGCCAGCAGTCGTACCCTGGAACAGGGCTACGAGCAGTACTTC. Residues: CASSRTLEQGYEQYF.

The J gene is TRBJ2-1, the V gene TRBV9, with 11 bases lining up with TRBD2. J was trimmed by 7 bases and V by 2 bases; bases with no gene match: 5. Germline loops: CDR1 SGDLS, CDR2 YYNGEE. The CDR3 is made up of 15 amino acids. The CDR3 DNA reads as TGTGCCAGCAGCGTTAGCGGGGGGGCCGGGAATGAGCAGTTCTTC. Its protein product is CASSVSGGAGNEQFF.

J is TRBJ2-1 and V is TRBV15, with TRBD2 identical over 8 bases. Germline CDR1 reads LNHNV; CDR2 reads YYDKDF (reference sequence). Unmatched junction bases numbered 19, after V lost 0 bases and J lost 9 bases. This CDR3 contains 19 residues. This CDR3 is CATSRDLMKASGPPGEQFF. CDR3 coding DNA: TGTGCCACCAGCAGAGATCTCATGAAGGCTAGCGGGCCTCCCGGTGAGCAGTTCTTC.

The chain uses TRBV4-3 and TRBJ2-7; D is perhaps TRBD1 (6 bases). Germline CDR1 is LGHNA and CDR2 is YSLEER. Deletions cut 0 bases from V and 2 bases from J, with 17 bases between. This CDR3 spans 17 amino acids. CDR3: CASSQDRSQGGPYEQYF. The CDR3 DNA reads TGCGCCAGCAGCCAAGATCGCTCTCAAGGGGGACCCTACGAGCAGTACTTC.

The J gene is TRBJ2-3, the V gene TRBV29-1, with a possible D match to TRBD2 (5 bases). V was cut by 5 bases and J by 7 bases, with 10 bases left in between. Germline V lookup: CDR1 SQVTM, CDR2 ANQGSEA. The CDR3 totals 11 residues. CDR3 amino acids: CSVRTGYTQYF. The CDR3 DNA is TGCAGCGTTCGGACTGGCTATACGCAGTATTTT.

The genes are TRBV28 and TRBJ1-4; D is undetermined. This CDR3 has 15 amino acids. The germline V gene encodes CDR1 MDHEN and CDR2 SYDVKM. Trimming stripped 6 bases from V and 0 bases from J, with 11 bases between. The CDR3 DNA is TGTGCCAGCAGGAACAGCGCCACAACTAATGAAAAACTGTTTTTT. Residues: CASRNSATTNEKLFF.

V is TRBV28 and J is TRBJ2-7; 7 bases are a match to TRBD2. The CDR3 spans 13 residues. CDR1 and CDR2 from the germline V gene are MDHEN and SYDVKM. Unmatched junction bases numbered 4, after V lost 6 bases and J lost 2 bases. CDR3 region: CASSPGTTYEQYF. The DNA for the CDR3 is TGTGCCAGCAGCCCCGGGACTACCTACGAGCAGTACTTC.

This chain joins TRBV9 and TRBJ2-5; TRBD2 matches at 8 bases. Germline trimming cut 0 bases from V and 4 bases from J; bases unmatched to any gene: 8. This CDR3 contains 16 residues. Germline V gene data show CDR1 as SGDLS and CDR2 as YYNGEE. CDR3 loop: CASSVGRRGGTETQYF. The CDR3 nucleotides are TGTGCCAGCAGCGTAGGACGCCGGGGGGGGACAGAGACCCAGTACTTC. Full variable domain (remainder filled in from reference TRBV9 and TRBJ2-5): DSGVTQTPKHLITATGQRVTLRCSPRSGDLSVYWYQQSLDQGLQFLIQYYNGEERAKGNILERFSAQQFPDLHSELNLSSLELGDSALYFCASSVGRRGGTETQYFGPGTRLLVL.

The rearrangement joins TRBV18 to TRBJ1-5; D is undetermined. The CDR3 covers 14 residues. CDR1 is KGHSH, CDR2 LQKENI, per germline. The germline V and J ends were trimmed by 2 bases and 0 bases, with 5 bases remaining between them. This CDR3 is CASSPGLSNQPQHF. Written as DNA, the CDR3 is TGTGCCAGCTCACCAGGGCTTAGCAATCAGCCCCAGCATTTT.

V and J are TRBV5-1 and TRBJ1-1; 7 nucleotides line up with TRBD1. The CDR3 consists of 13 residues. Germline loops: CDR1 SGHRS, CDR2 YFSETQ. Trimming took 4 bases from V and 5 from J; bases not matched to a gene: 5. CDR3 nucleotide sequence: TGCGCCAGCAGCCTCGACAGGGCTACTGAAGCTTTCTTT. Translated, it gives CASSLDRATEAFF.

This clone was counted a single time. The V call is TRBV2, the J call TRBJ1-1, with a weak D call TRBD1 (5 bases). CDR1 SNHLY and CDR2 FYNNEI come from the germline V gene. The V gene lost 6 bases and the J gene lost 3 bases, with 8 bases spanning the gap. The CDR3 consists of 12 residues. CDR3 sequence: CASRNRYTEAFF. DNA for the CDR3: TGTGCCAGCAGAAACAGGTACACTGAAGCTTTCTTT. The complete variable domain, with remaining parts taken from reference TRBV2 and TRBJ1-1, reads EPEVTQTPSHQVTQMGQEVILRCVPISNHLYFYWYRQILGQKVEFLVSFYNNEISEKSEIFDDQFSVERPDGSNFTLKIRSTKLEDSAMYFCASRNRYTEAFFGQGTRLTVV.

V and J are TRBV18 and TRBJ1-2, with no clear D. CDR1 is KGHSH, CDR2 LQKENI, per germline. The V end was cut by 3 bases, the J end by 11 bases, with 13 bases between. This CDR3 has 12 residues. CDR3 in amino acids: CASSPPEGRYTF. The CDR3 nucleotides read TGTGCCAGCTCACCCCCGGAGGGAAGATACACCTTC.

CDR3 sequence reads: CASRGTGDPSDTQYF. The DNA for the CDR3 is TGCGCCAGCAGAGGGACAGGGGACCCCTCAGATACGCAGTATTTT. V is TRBV5-1 and J is TRBJ2-3, with 10 bases identical to TRBD1. Germline lookup yields CDR1 SGHRS and CDR2 YFSETQ. V lost 5 bases and J lost 4; bases outside the gene matches: 7. There are 15 residues in the CDR3. Drawing the rest from reference TRBV5-1 and TRBJ2-3, the complete variable domain is KAGVTQTPRYLIKTRGQQVTLSCSPISGHRSVSWYQQTPGQGLQFLFEYFSETQRNKGNFPGRFSGRQFSNSRSEMNVSTLELGDSALYLCASRGTGDPSDTQYFGPGTRLTVL.

This chain links TRBV10-1 with TRBJ2-7, with 10 bases fitting TRBD2. The CDR3 loop spans 14 amino acids. The J segment lost 6 bases and the V segment lost 5 bases, leaving 7 bases of the junction unmatched. CDR1 is WNHNN and CDR2 is SYGVQD in the germline V gene (reference sequence). CDR3 DNA: TGCGCCAGCAGTTCAAGCGGGGGGGCCCCCGAGCAGTACTTC. It codes for CASSSSGGAPEQYF.

The V and J genes are TRBV7-2 and TRBJ1-2; D is uncertain. This CDR3 comprises 14 residues. Deletions cut 4 bases from V and 0 bases from J, with 9 bases between. Germline CDR1 is SGHTA and CDR2 is FQGNSA. The CDR3 loop is CASSSYPTNYGYTF. The CDR3 DNA follows: TGTGCCAGCAGCTCGTACCCAACTAACTATGGCTACACCTTC. Together with reference TRBV7-2 and TRBJ1-2, the CDR3 gives the full variable domain: GAGVSQSPSNKVTEKGKDVELRCDPISGHTALYWYRQSLGQGLEFLIYFQGNSAPDKSGLPSDRFSAERTGGSVSTLTIQRTQQEDSAVYLCASSSYPTNYGYTFGSGTRLTVV.

The chain recombines TRBV19 with TRBJ2-2; a possible D gene is TRBD1 (7 bases). V lost 4 bases and J lost 5, with 17 bases in between. CDR1 is LNHDA, CDR2 SQIVND, per germline (reference sequence). This CDR3 is 16 amino acids long. The CDR3 coding sequence is TGTGCCAGTAGTACACTCCGACAGGGAGGAACCGGGGAGCTGTTTTTT. This translates into CASSTLRQGGTGELFF.

This clone occurred a few times. The rearrangement uses TRBV30 and TRBJ1-6; D call uncertain. Trimming left V 5 bases short and J 7 bases short, with 9 bases between. This CDR3 is 12 amino acids long. Germline V CDR1 and CDR2: GTSNPN, SVGIG (reference sequence). The CDR3 DNA reads TGTGCCTGGGGTCTCGGGAATTCACCCCTCCACTTT. It yields the protein CAWGLGNSPLHF.

This clone appeared a few times. This CDR3 is also generated by other DNA sequences in the sample. DNA of the CDR3: TGCGCCAGCAGCCAAGATGGCTACGAGCAGTACTTC. Translated, it gives CASSQDGYEQYF. V is TRBV4-3 and J is TRBJ2-7; D is unresolved. V shed 0 bases and J shed 3 bases, with 3 bases lying between them. The CDR3 contains 12 residues. The germline V gene has CDR1 LGHNA and CDR2 YSLEER.

The rearrangement joins TRBV29-1 to TRBJ1-2; TRBD1 matches at 10 bases. CDR3 length equals 14 residues. Germline CDR1 reads SQVTM; CDR2 reads ANQGSEA. V trimming: 5 bases; J trimming: 2 bases; junction bases outside the gene matches: 5. The CDR3 DNA is TGCAGCGTTCGGGACAGGGGCTCGAACTATGGCTACACCTTC. Residues: CSVRDRGSNYGYTF.

CDR3 nucleotide sequence: TGTGCCAGCAGCCTTACGGACCTGGGAAACTATGGCTACACCTTC. This sequence encodes CASSLTDLGNYGYTF. This rearrangement joins TRBV28 to TRBJ1-2; the D is unclear. Germline assignment: CDR1 MDHEN and CDR2 SYDVKM. V gave up 6 bases and J gave up 2 bases, with 16 bases separating them. CDR3 length: 15 residues.